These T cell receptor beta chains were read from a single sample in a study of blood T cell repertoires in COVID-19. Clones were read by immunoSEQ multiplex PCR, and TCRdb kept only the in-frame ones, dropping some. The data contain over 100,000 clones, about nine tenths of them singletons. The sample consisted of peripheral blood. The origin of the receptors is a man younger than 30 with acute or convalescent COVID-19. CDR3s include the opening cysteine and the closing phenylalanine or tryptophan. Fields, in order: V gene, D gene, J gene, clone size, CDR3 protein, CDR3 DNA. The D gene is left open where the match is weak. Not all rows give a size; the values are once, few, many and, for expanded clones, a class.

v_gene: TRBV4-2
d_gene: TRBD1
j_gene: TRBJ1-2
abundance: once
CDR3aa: CASSQDPGTGTGYTF
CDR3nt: TGTGCCAGCAGCCAAGATCCAGGGACAGGGACTGGCTACACCTTC

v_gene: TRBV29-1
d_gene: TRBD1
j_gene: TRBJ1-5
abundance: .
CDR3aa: CSVEGEVGDRDFNQPQHF
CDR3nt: TGCAGCGTTGAAGGGGAAGTTGGGGACAGGGATTTTAATCAGCCCCAGCATTTT

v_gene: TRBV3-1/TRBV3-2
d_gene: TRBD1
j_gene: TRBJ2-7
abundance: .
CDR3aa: CASSQDPQGASYEQYF
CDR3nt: TGTGCCAGCAGCCAAGATCCGCAGGGGGCCTCCTACGAGCAGTACTTC

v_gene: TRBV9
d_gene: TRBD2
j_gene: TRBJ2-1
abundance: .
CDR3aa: CASSVGLAGVENEQFF
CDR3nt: TGTGCCAGCAGCGTGGGGCTAGCGGGAGTGGAGAATGAGCAGTTCTTC

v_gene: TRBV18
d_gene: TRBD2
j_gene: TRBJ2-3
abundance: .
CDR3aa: CASSPDRGLATSDTQYF
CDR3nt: TGTGCCAGCTCACCTGATAGGGGACTAGCGACCTCAGATACGCAGTATTTT

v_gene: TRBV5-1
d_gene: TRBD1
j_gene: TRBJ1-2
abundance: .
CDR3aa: CASSLWQGAYGYTF
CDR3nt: TGCGCCAGCAGCTTGTGGCAGGGGGCTTATGGCTACACCTTC

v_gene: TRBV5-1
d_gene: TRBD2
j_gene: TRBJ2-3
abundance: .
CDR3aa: CASSLLGTTQDTQYF
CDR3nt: TGCGCCAGCAGCTTATTGGGGACTACCCAAGATACGCAGTATTTT

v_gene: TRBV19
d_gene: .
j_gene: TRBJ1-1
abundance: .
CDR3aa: CASSIVAGQGIFF
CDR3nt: TGTGCCAGTAGTATAGTCGCCGGGCAGGGTATCTTCTTT

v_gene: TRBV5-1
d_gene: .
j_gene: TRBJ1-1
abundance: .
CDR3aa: CASSLDWQNTEAFF
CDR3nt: TGCGCCAGCAGCTTGGATTGGCAGAACACTGAAGCTTTCTTT

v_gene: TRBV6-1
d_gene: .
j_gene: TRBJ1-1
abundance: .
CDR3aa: CASSELATEAFF
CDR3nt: TGTGCCAGCAGTGAACTGGCCACTGAAGCTTTCTTT

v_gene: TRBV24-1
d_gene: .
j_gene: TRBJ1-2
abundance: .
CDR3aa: CATSDPGSSGGYTF
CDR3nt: TGTGCCACCAGTGATCCCGGGTCGTCGGGGGGCTACACCTTC

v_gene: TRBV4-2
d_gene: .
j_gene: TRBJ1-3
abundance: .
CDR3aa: CASSQDWRTGNTIYF
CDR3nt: TGTGCCAGCAGCCAAGATTGGAGGACTGGAAACACCATATATTTT

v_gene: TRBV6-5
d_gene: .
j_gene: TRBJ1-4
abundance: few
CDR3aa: CASSYGGGRGNEKLFF
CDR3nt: TGTGCCAGCAGTTACGGCGGGGGCAGGGGTAATGAAAAACTGTTTTTT

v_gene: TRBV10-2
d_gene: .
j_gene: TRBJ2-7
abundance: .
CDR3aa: CASSEFNLSGEQYF
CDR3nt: TGCGCCAGCAGTGAGTTTAACCTCTCGGGGGAGCAGTACTTC

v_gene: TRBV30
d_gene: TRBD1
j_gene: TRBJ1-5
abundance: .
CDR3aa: CAWSVSRQGAYQPQHF
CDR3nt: TGTGCCTGGAGTGTCTCGAGGCAGGGGGCATATCAGCCCCAGCATTTT

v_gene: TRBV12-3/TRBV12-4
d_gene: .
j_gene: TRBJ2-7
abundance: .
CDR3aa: CASSSLPVYEQYF
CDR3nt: TGTGCCAGCAGTTCTCTCCCAGTCTACGAGCAGTACTTC

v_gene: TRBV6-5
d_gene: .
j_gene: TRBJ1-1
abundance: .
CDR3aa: CATTGGWSGGAFF
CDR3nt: TGTGCCACCACGGGTGGGTGGAGCGGTGGCGCTTTCTTT